The text below deals with one TCR beta chain. A few counts support this clone. The specificity of this receptor is unknown. Base qualities are missing; no much larger clone stands one base away. The High Capacity cDNA Reverse Transcription Kit was used to reverse transcribe all of the isolated RNA, meaning that expressed TCRB transcripts were what got sequenced. Deep immunoSEQ sequencing was applied to naive, central memory and regulatory T cell samples, giving an average of approximately 3.8 million total reads per sample. After sorted cells were lysed in RLT buffer, RNA was extracted with DNase-treated RNeasy Micro or Mini kits, with the choice depending on cell number. Each cell subset was processed on its own to prevent cross-contamination, while patient and healthy donor samples were processed together. The immunoSEQ multiplex PCR was used to amplify TCRB sequences from cDNA, yielding 87-bp fragments that span the CDR3 region. Amplicons were sequenced on the Illumina HiSeq platform. In the original analysis: Synthetic template baselines were used to correct PCR bias computationally, reads within Hamming distance 2 were collapsed, and singletons that could not be merged were discarded. By aligning reads against IMGT, V, D and J genes, CDR3 length, and insertions or deletions at six rearrangement sites were assigned. Within each subset, clonotype counts were normalized to the number of sorted cells before true diversity and Gini coefficients were calculated with the tcR R package. The overlap coefficient, calculated on TCRB nucleotide sequences, was used to quantify repertoire sharing. Out-of-frame TCRB sequences from naive cells were analyzed to stand in for the pre-selection repertoire. Not all clones reach the TCRdb copy of this immuneACCESS table, which keeps in-frame sequences only. Checked studies attribute under half of the gap to unresolved V genes and leave the rest unexplained. D and trimming were read from the DNA, whereas the V and J calls and clone size are those reported in that table. For this sample there are hundreds of thousands of clones; around 15% appear just once. Jointly, the top ten make up under 0.095% of the sample.

This specimen comes from a study of beta chain features in type 1 diabetes (dated by TCRdb to about 2018). Regarding the study in general: Mean age, gender distribution, total cell number and subset yield were not different between patients and healthy donors. A total of roughly 98,000,000 sorted cells were examined across all samples, and RNA yield correlated strongly with the number of cells per subset. Regulatory and stem cell-like memory subsets were obtained from only 8 patients and roughly 8 healthy donors, while naive and central memory subsets were obtained from all 30 or so donors. In the study, TCRB repertoires of sorted circulating CD4+ T cell subsets from recently diagnosed type 1 diabetes patients were compared with those of matched healthy donors. On the study overall, not on this receptor specifically: HLA sub-analyses involved small numbers of individuals, so any influence of HLA type on TCRB rearrangement remained unresolved. Naive, central memory and regulatory TCRB repertoires appeared to be more alike among patients than among healthy donors. In all four CD4+ subsets, TCRB CDR3 length was moderately but significantly shorter in type 1 diabetes patients. Patients with type 1 diabetes made fewer insertions and deleted more nucleotides at VDJ recombination sites, implying thymic rearrangement abnormalities. Shorter templates might have been favored by PCR, but patient and control samples were amplified and corrected together, so both groups would have been affected equally by any skew. Because cDNA was sequenced instead of genomic DNA, activated cells with high expression could be over-represented, although the groups did not differ in activation or CD3 levels.

V is reduced by 5 bases and J by 0 bases, leaving a spacing of 21 bases between them. For CDR1 and CDR2, the germline V gene lists KGHSH and LQKENI. Counted from cysteine to phenylalanine, this CDR3 has 18 amino acids. The entry retains the CDR3 DNA only, 54 bases that are in frame from base 1. Each donor gave one peripheral blood draw, averaging roughly 100 mL, which was collected into heparinised tubes. A BD FACSAria II was used to sort naive, central memory, regulatory and stem cell-like memory CD4+ T cells with a panel that included CD45RO, CCR7, CD25, CD127, CD95 and CD27. A purity above 98% was achieved for all sorted populations. PBMCs were isolated immediately by Lymphoprep density gradient centrifugation and stained directly without culture. To minimize batch effects, samples were stained and sorted in pairs, one healthy donor with one patient per experiment.

This receptor chain uses TRBV18 and TRBJ2-3; the D gene is perhaps TRBD1 or TRBD2, each of them matching over 5 bases. The sequenced material came from naive CD4+ T cells from blood. Per the publication, the cell subset or site label means: true naive CD4+ T cells. The receptor was isolated from a man between 18 and 29 years old in good health. At the DNA level, the sequence is TGTGCCAGCTCATCGATTACAAGGACGGGACCTAGCACAGATACGCAGTATTTT. Its translation reads: CASSSITRTGPSTDTQYF.